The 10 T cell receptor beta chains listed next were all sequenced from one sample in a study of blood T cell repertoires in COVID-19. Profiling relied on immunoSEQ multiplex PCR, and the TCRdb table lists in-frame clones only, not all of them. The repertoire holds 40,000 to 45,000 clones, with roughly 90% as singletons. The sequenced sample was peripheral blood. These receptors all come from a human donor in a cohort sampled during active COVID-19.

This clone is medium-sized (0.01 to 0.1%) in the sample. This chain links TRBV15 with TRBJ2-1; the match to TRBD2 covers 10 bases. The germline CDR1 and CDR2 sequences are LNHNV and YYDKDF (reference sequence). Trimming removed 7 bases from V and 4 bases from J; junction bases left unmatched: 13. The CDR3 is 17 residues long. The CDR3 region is CATTLAGSGGAYNEQFF. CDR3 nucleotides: TGTGCCACCACCTTGGCCGGCAGCGGGGGGGCATACAATGAGCAGTTCTTC. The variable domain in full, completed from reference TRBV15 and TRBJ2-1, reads DAMVIQNPRYQVTQFGKPVTLSCSQTLNHNVMYWYQQKSSQAPKLLFHYYDKDFNNEADTPDNFQSRRPNTSFCFLDIRSPGLGDTAMYLCATTLAGSGGAYNEQFFGPGTRLTVL.

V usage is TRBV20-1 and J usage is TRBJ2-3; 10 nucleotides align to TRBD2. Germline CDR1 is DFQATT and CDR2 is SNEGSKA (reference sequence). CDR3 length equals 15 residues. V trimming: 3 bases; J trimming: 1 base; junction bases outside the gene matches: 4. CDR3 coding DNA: TGCAGTGCTAGTCCTGGGACTAGCGGCACAGATACGCAGTATTTT. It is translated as CSASPGTSGTDTQYF.

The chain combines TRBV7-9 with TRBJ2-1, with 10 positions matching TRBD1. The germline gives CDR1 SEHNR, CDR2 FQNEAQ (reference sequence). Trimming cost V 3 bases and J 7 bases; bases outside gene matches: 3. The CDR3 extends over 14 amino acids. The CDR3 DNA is TGTGCCAGCAGCTTGGACAGGGGGTCAAATGAGCAGTTCTTC. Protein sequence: CASSLDRGSNEQFF.

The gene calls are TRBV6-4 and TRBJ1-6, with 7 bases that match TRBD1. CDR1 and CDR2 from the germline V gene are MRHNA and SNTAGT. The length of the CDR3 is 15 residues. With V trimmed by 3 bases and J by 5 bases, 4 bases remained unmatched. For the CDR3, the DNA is TGTGCCAGCAGTGATAGTGGACAGGATAATTCACCCCTCCACTTT. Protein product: CASSDSGQDNSPLHF.

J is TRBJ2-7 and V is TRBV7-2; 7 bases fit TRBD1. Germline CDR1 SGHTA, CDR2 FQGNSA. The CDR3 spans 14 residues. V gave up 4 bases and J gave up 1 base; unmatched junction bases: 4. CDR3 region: CASSSRQGSYEQYF. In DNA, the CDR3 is TGTGCCAGCAGCTCCCGACAGGGATCCTACGAGCAGTACTTC.

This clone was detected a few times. The CDR3 DNA reads as TGTGCCAGCAGCGTGATTAGGACTAGCGGGGGTTACGAGCAGTACTTC. Protein product: CASSVIRTSGGYEQYF. The chain combines TRBV5-6 with TRBJ2-7; 13 bases map to TRBD2. Germline trimming cut 4 bases from V and 4 bases from J; bases unmatched to any gene: 8. The CDR3 length is 16 residues. Germline lookup yields CDR1 SGHDT and CDR2 YYEEEE.

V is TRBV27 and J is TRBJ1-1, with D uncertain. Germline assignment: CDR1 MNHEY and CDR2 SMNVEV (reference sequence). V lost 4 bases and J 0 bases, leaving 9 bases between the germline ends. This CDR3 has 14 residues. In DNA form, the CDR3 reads TGTGCCAGCAGTTCCCCGGAGCTGAACACTGAAGCTTTCTTT. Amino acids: CASSSPELNTEAFF.

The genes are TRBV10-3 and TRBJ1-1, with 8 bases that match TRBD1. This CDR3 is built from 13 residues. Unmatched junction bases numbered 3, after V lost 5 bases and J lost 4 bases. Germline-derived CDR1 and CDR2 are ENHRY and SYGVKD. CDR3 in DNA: TGTGCCATCAGTACAGGGGGACTCACTGAAGCTTTCTTT. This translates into CAISTGGLTEAFF.

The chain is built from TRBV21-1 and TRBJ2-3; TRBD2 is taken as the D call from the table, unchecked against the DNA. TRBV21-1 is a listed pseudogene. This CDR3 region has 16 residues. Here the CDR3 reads CASSKLLAGCTDTQYF. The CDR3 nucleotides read TGTGCCAGCAGCAAACTACTAGCGGGTTGCACAGATACGCAGTATTTT.

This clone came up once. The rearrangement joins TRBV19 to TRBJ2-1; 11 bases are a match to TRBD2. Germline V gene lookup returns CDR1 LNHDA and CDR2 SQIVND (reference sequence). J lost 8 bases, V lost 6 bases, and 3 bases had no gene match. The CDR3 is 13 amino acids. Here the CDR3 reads CASSGLAGYEQFF. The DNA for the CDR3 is TGTGCCAGTAGCGGACTAGCGGGTTATGAGCAGTTCTTC.